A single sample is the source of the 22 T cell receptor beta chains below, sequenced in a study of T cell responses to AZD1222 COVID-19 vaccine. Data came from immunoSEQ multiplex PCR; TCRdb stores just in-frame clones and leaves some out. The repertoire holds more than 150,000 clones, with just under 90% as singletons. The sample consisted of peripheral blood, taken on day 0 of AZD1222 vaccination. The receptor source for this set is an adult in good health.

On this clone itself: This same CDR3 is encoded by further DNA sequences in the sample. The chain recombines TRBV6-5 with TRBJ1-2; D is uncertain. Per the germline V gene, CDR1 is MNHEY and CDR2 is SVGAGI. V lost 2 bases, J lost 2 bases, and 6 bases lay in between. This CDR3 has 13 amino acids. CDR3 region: CASSYEGNYGYTF. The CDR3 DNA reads TGTGCCAGCAGTTACGAGGGAAACTATGGCTACACCTTC.

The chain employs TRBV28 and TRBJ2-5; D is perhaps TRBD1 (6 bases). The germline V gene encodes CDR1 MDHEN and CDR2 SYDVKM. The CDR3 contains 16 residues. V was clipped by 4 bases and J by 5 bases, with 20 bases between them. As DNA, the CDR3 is TGTGCCAGCAGTTCCCCCGGGACGCCTCAGGGGGAGACCCAGTACTTC. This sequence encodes CASSSPGTPQGETQYF. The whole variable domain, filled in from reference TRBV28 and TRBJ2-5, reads DVKVTQSSRYLVKRTGEKVFLECVQDMDHENMFWYRQDPGLGLRLIYFSYDVKMKEKGDIPEGYSVSREKKERFSLILESASTNQTSMYLCASSSPGTPQGETQYFGPGTRLLVL.

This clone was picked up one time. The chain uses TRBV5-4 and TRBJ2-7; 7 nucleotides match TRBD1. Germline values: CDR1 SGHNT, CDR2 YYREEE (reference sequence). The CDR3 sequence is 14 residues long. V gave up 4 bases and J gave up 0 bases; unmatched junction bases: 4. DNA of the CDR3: TGTGCCAGCAGCCCGGACAGGCGCTCCTACGAGCAGTACTTC. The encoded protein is CASSPDRRSYEQYF.

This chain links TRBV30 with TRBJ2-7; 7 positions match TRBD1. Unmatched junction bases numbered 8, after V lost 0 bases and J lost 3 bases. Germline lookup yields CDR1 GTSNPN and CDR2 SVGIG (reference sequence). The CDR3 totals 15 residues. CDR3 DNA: TGTGCCTGGAGTGTGTCCCCGGGACAGAACTACGAGCAGTACTTC. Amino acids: CAWSVSPGQNYEQYF.

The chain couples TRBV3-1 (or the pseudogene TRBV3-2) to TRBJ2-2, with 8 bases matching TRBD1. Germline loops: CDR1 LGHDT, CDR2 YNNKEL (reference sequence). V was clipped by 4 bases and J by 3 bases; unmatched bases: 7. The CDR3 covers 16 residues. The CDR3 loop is CASSPRGQEHTGELFF. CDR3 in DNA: TGTGCCAGCAGCCCCCGGGGACAGGAGCACACCGGGGAGCTGTTTTTT.

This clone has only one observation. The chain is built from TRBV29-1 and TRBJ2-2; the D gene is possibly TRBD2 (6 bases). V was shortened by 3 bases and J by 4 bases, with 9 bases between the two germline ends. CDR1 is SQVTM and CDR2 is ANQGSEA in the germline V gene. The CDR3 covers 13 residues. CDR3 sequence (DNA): TGCAGCGTTGATGCGGGGAGCACCGGGGAGCTGTTTTTT. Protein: CSVDAGSTGELFF.

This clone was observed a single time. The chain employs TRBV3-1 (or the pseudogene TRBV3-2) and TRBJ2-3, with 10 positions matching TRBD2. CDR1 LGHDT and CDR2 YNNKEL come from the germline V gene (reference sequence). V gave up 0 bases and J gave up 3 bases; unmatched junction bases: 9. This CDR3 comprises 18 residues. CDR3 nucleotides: TGTGCCAGCAGCCAAGAGAGAGGTAGCGGGAGGTTTACAGATACGCAGTATTTT. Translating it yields CASSQERGSGRFTDTQYF.

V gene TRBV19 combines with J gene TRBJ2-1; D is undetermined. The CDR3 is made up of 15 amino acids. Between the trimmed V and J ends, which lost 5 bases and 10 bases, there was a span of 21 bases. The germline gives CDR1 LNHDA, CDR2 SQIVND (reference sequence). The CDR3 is CASSSPGAGVYEQFF. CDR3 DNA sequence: TGTGCCAGTAGTTCACCGGGTGCCGGTGTTTACGAGCAGTTCTTC. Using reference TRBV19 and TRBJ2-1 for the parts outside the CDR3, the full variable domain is DGGITQSPKYLFRKEGQNVTLSCEQNLNHDAMYWYRQDPGQGLRLIYYSQIVNDFQKGDIAEGYSVSREKKESFPLTVTSAQKNPTAFYLCASSSPGAGVYEQFFGPGTRLTVL.

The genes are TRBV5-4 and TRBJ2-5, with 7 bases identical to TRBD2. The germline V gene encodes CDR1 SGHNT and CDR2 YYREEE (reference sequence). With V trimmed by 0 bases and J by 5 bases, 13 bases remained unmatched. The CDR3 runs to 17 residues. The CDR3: CASSLGGGGGERETQYF. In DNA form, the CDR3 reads TGTGCCAGCAGCTTGGGAGGCGGCGGGGGAGAGAGGGAGACCCAGTACTTC.

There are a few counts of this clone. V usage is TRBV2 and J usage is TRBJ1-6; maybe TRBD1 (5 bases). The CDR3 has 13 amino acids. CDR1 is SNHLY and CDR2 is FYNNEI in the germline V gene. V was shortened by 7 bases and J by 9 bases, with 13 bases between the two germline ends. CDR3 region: CASIGTGGSPLHF. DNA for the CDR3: TGTGCCAGCATAGGAACAGGAGGTTCACCCCTCCACTTT. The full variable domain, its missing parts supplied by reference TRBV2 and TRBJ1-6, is EPEVTQTPSHQVTQMGQEVILRCVPISNHLYFYWYRQILGQKVEFLVSFYNNEISEKSEIFDDQFSVERPDGSNFTLKIRSTKLEDSAMYFCASIGTGGSPLHFGNGTRLTVT.

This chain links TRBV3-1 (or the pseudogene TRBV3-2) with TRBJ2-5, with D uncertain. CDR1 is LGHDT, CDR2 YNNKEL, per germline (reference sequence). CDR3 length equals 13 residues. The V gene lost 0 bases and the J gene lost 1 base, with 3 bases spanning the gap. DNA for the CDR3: TGTGCCAGCAGCCAAGAACGCCAAGAGACCCAGTACTTC. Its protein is CASSQERQETQYF.

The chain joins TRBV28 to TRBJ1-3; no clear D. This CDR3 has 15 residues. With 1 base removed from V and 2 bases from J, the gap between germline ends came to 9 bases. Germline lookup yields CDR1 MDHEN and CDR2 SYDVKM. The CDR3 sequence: CASSLYGMTGNTIYF. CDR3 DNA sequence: TGTGCCAGCAGTTTATATGGGATGACTGGAAACACCATATATTTT.

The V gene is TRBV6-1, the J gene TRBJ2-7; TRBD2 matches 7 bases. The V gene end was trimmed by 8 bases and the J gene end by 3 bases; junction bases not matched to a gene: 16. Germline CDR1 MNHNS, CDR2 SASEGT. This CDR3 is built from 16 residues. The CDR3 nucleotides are TGTGCCAGCCTTGAAGGTGGGAGCGGGAAGTTCTACGAGCAGTACTTC. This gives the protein CASLEGGSGKFYEQYF.

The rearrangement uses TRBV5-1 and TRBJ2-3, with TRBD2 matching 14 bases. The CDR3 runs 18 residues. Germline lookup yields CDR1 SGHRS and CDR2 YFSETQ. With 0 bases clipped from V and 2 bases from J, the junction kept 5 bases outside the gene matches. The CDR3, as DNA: TGCGCCAGCAGCTTGGGGACTAGCGGGAGGCGGGACACAGATACGCAGTATTTT. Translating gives CASSLGTSGRRDTDTQYF.

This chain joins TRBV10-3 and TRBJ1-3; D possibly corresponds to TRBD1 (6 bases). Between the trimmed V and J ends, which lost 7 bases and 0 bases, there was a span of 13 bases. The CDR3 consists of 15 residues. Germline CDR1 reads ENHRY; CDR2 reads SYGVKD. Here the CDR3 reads CAITRGQDSGNTIYF. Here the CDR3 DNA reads TGTGCCATCACACGGGGGCAGGACTCTGGAAACACCATATATTTT.

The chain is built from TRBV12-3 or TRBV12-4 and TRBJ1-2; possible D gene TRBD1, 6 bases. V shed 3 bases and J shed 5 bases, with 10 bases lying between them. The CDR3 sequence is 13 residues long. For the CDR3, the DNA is TGTGCCAGCAGTTTGGAGGGGGGGTATGGCTACACCTTC. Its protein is CASSLEGGYGYTF.

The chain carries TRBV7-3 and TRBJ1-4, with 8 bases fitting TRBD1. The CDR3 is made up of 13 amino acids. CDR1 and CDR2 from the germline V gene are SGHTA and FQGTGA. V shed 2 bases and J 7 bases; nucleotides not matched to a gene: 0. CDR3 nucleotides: TGTGCCAGCAGCTTAGGACAGGGTGAAAAACTGTTTTTT. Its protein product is CASSLGQGEKLFF.

In DNA, the CDR3 is TGTGCCAGCTCAGGGGACAGAACAATCTACGAGCAGTACTTC. Amino acid sequence: CASSGDRTIYEQYF. The chain has TRBV18 and TRBJ2-7; the match to TRBD1 covers 7 bases. Germline V gene sequence: CDR1 KGHSH, CDR2 LQKENI. V dropped 5 bases and J dropped 3; count of bases not matched to a gene: 7. CDR3 length: 14 amino acids. The full variable domain, its missing parts supplied by reference TRBV18 and TRBJ2-7, is NAGVMQNPRHLVRRRGQEARLRCSPMKGHSHVYWYRQLPEEGLKFMVYLQKENIIDESGMPKERFSAEFPKEGPSILRIQQVVRGDSAAYFCASSGDRTIYEQYFGPGTRLTVT.

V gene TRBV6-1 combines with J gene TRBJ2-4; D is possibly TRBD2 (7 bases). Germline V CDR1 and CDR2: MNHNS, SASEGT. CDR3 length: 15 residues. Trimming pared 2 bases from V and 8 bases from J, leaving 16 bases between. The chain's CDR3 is CASSELWGGQDIQYF. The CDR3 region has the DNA TGTGCCAGCAGTGAATTGTGGGGGGGGCAGGACATTCAGTACTTC.

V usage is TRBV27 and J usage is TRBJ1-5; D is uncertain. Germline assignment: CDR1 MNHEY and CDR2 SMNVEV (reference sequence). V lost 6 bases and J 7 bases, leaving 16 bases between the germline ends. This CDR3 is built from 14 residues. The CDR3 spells CASSISGLGQPQHF. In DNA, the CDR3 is TGTGCCAGCAGCATTTCAGGTCTAGGCCAGCCCCAGCATTTT.

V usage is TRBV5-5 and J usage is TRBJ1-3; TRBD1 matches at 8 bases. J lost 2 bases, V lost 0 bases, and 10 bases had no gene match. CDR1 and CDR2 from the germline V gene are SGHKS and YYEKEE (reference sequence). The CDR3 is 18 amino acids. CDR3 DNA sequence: TGTGCCAGCAGCTTGGCCGGGACAGGTGTGGGTGCTGGAAACACCATATATTTT. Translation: CASSLAGTGVGAGNTIYF.

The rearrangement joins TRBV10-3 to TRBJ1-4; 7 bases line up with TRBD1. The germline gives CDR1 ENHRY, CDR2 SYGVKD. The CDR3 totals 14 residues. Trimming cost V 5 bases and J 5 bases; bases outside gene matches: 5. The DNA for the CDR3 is TGTGCCATCAGTAGACAGGGCGGGAATGAAAAACTGTTTTTT. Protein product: CAISRQGGNEKLFF.